This T cell receptor (beta chain) was recorded in a study of shared clonotypes between healthy human individuals. The assay ran at deep level. Genomic DNA belonging to each subset was distributed in equal measure over several immunoSEQ plates. The authors' processing: As immunoSEQ supplied junction-only sequences (without quality scores), filtering differed. Profiling relied on immunoSEQ multiplex PCR, and the TCRdb table lists in-frame clones only, not all of them. D and trimming were read from the DNA, whereas the V and J calls and clone size are those reported in that table. The sample includes over 750,000 clones, 90% to 97% of them seen just once. CD45RO-negative, CCR7-positively selected cells formed the naive CD8 fraction, excluding terminally differentiated effector memory CD45RA+ cells. Study-level points and caveats: Donor scarcity curtailed the genetic and exposure-history diversity represented herein.

With respect to this clone: Antigen: not known.

The length of the CDR3 is 12 residues. Germline V gene lookup returns CDR1 MDHEN and CDR2 SYDVKM. The ends were cut back, 8 bases at V and 2 bases at J, with 9 bases in the middle. The chain combines TRBV28 with TRBJ2-5; D might be TRBD1 (6 bases). The receptor was isolated from a man aged 30 to 45 in good health. What was sequenced was naive CD8+ T cells sorted from blood. CDR3 protein: CASQQGQETQYF. Written as DNA, the CDR3 is TGTGCCAGCCAGCAGGGGCAAGAGACCCAGTACTTC.